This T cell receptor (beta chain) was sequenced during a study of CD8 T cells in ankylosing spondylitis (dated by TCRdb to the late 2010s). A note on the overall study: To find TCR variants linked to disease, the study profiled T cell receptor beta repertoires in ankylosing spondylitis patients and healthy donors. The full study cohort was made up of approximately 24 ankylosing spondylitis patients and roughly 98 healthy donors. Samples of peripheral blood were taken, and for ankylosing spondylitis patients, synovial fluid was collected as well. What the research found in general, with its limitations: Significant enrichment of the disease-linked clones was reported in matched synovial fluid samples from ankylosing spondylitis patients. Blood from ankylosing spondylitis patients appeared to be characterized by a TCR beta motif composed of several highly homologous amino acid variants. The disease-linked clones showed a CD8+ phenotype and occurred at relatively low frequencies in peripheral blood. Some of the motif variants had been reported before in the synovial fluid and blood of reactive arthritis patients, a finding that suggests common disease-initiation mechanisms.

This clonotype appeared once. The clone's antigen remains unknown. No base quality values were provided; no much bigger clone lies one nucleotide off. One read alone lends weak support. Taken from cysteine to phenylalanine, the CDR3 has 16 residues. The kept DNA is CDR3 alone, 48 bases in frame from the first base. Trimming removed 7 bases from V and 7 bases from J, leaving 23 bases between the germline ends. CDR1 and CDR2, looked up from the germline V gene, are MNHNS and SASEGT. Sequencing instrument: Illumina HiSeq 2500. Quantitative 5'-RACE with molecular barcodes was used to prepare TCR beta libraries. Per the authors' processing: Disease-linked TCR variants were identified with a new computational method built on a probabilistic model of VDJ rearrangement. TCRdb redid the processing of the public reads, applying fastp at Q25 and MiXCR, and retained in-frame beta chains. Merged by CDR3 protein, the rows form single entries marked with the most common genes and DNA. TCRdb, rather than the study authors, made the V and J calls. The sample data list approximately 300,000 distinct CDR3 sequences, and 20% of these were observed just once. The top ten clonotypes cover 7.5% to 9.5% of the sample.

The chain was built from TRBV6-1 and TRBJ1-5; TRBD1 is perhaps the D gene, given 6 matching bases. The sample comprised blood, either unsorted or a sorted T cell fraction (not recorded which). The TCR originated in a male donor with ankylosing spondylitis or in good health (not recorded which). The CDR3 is CASNRSPPGAGQPQHF. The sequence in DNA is TGTGCCAGCAACCGATCCCCTCCGGGGGCAGGACAGCCCCAGCATTTT.